The rows below give T cell receptor beta chains drawn from one sample of a study of Ad26.COV2.S vaccination and SARS-CoV-2 variants. Measured with immunoSEQ multiplex PCR; TCRdb has only the in-frame clones, and not every one. Counted here are fewer than 500,000 clones, less than 95% occurring once; the ten biggest clones make up about 4.5%. The sample here was peripheral blood, taken in a trial of Ad26.COV2.S vaccine versus placebo. These receptors were collected from a person aged 18-60 years who received the Ad26.COV2.S COVID-19 vaccine or a placebo. Both conserved end residues are part of each CDR3. Each record gives: J gene, V gene, CDR3 length, D gene, clone size, CDR3 protein, CDR3 DNA. D genes are given only for firm matches. Rows give clone size only sometimes, using once, few, many, or a class for an expanded clone.

TRBJ2-2	TRBV28	16	TRBD1	NA	CASTTGGQRNTGELFF	TGTGCCAGCACCACAGGGGGACAGAGAAACACCGGGGAGCTGTTTTTT
TRBJ2-1	TRBV19	14	NA	NA	CASSIGRAYNEQFF	TGTGCCAGTAGTATCGGCAGAGCTTACAATGAGCAGTTCTTC
TRBJ2-1	TRBV9	14	NA	NA	CASSVAAEGLQQFF	TGTGCCAGCAGCGTAGCCGCAGAGGGACTTCAGCAGTTCTTC
TRBJ2-5	TRBV6-2/TRBV6-3	12	NA	NA	CASSPLGETQYF	TGTGCCAGCAGCCCCCTAGGAGAGACCCAGTACTTC
TRBJ2-7	TRBV10-1	17	TRBD1	few	CASSERLGQGESYEQYF	TGCGCCAGCAGTGAGAGGTTGGGACAGGGGGAGTCCTACGAGCAGTACTTC
TRBJ2-2	TRBV13	15	NA	once	CASSLGGPQTGELFF	TGTGCCAGCAGCTTAGGAGGGCCTCAAACCGGGGAGCTGTTTTTT
TRBJ2-5	TRBV2	13	NA	NA	CASSGLREETQYF	TGTGCCAGCAGTGGTCTCAGGGAAGAGACCCAGTACTTC
TRBJ2-1	TRBV5-6	16	TRBD2	NA	CASSSLLAGGGNEQFF	TGTGCCAGCAGCTCCCTACTAGCGGGAGGGGGCAATGAGCAGTTCTTC
TRBJ2-6	TRBV6-2/TRBV6-3	15	NA	few	CASSYSGGGANVLTF	TGTGCCAGCAGTTACTCAGGGGGTGGGGCCAACGTCCTGACTTTC
TRBJ1-5	TRBV29-1	14	TRBD1	NA	CSVGSGTGPQPQHF	TGCAGCGTTGGCTCCGGGACAGGGCCTCAGCCCCAGCATTTT
TRBJ2-1	TRBV2	16	TRBD2	NA	CASSDSGVAGNYEQFF	TGTGCCAGCAGTGACAGTGGGGTAGCGGGAAACTATGAGCAGTTCTTC
TRBJ2-7	TRBV10-3	15	NA	NA	CATSREKTQRDEQYF	TGTGCCACCTCCAGAGAAAAGACGCAAAGGGACGAGCAGTACTTC
TRBJ2-3	TRBV15	16	TRBD1	NA	CATSGDSSFSTDTQYF	TGTGCCACCAGCGGGGACAGTAGCTTCAGCACAGATACGCAGTATTTT
TRBJ1-2	TRBV27	15	TRBD1	NA	CASSSIGDRGYGYTF	TGTGCCAGCAGTTCTATTGGGGACAGGGGGTATGGCTACACCTTC
TRBJ2-2	TRBV9	20	TRBD2	NA	CASSVPRASGSRSNTGELFF	TGTGCCAGCAGCGTTCCTCGGGCTAGCGGATCTCGCTCGAACACCGGGGAGCTGTTTTTT
TRBJ1-1	TRBV7-9	16	NA	NA	CASSFSSGAPDTEAFF	TGTGCCAGCAGCTTCTCATCGGGGGCCCCAGACACTGAAGCTTTCTTT
TRBJ2-7	TRBV3-1/TRBV3-2	16	TRBD2	NA	CASSQDCGGSFYEQYF	TGTGCCAGCAGCCAAGACTGTGGCGGGAGTTTTTACGAGCAGTACTTC
TRBJ1-2	TRBV13	18	NA	NA	CASSLKDPVDRFNDGYTF	TGTGCCAGCAGCCTGAAGGATCCCGTCGACAGGTTCAATGATGGCTACACCTTC
TRBJ1-2	TRBV7-3	13	NA	NA	CASSLSQVHGYTF	TGTGCCAGCAGCTTAAGCCAGGTCCATGGCTACACCTTC
TRBJ1-4	TRBV28	14	NA	NA	CASSFLRAGEKLFF	TGTGCCAGCAGTTTTCTTAGAGCGGGGGAAAAACTGTTTTTT
TRBJ1-2	TRBV7-2	15	NA	few	CASSLALRQGQGYTF	TGTGCCAGCAGCTTAGCGCTAAGGCAGGGGCAGGGCTACACCTTC
TRBJ2-5	TRBV9	14	TRBD1	NA	CASSAGTGKETQYF	TGTGCCAGCAGCGCGGGGACAGGCAAAGAGACCCAGTACTTC
TRBJ2-1	TRBV28	13	TRBD1	NA	CASTGQMYNEQFF	TGTGCCAGTACGGGACAGATGTACAATGAGCAGTTCTTC
TRBJ2-3	TRBV19	16	TRBD1	NA	CASSGGQGRSTDTQYF	TGTGCCAGTAGTGGAGGACAGGGGAGGAGCACAGATACGCAGTATTTT
TRBJ2-7	TRBV25-1	15	TRBD2	few	CASSGRTSGSSEQYF	TGTGCCAGCAGTGGCAGGACTAGCGGGAGCTCCGAGCAGTACTTC
TRBJ2-5	TRBV10-3	14	NA	once	CAISGSGREETQYF	TGTGCCATCAGTGGGTCGGGCAGGGAAGAGACCCAGTACTTC
TRBJ2-1	TRBV7-9	17	TRBD2	NA	CASSARAGTSGSGEQFF	TGTGCCAGCAGCGCCCGGGCCGGGACTAGCGGGAGTGGTGAGCAGTTCTTC
TRBJ2-5	TRBV6-2/TRBV6-3	13	TRBD2	few	CASSSFGLATQYF	TGTGCCAGCAGTTCCTTCGGACTAGCAACCCAGTACTTC
TRBJ2-5	TRBV20-1	15	TRBD2	NA	CSASRAGGQQETQYF	TGCAGTGCTAGTCGGGCGGGGGGACAACAAGAGACCCAGTACTTC
TRBJ1-1	TRBV6-6	16	NA	NA	CASSYGQGTVRTEAFF	TGTGCCAGCAGTTACGGGCAGGGTACCGTTCGGACTGAAGCTTTCTTT
TRBJ2-7	TRBV30	14	NA	NA	CAWRLRGTSYEQYF	TGTGCCTGGAGATTAAGGGGGACCTCCTACGAGCAGTACTTC
TRBJ2-3	TRBV10-2	14	NA	NA	CASSWVRGTDTQYF	TGCGCCAGCAGTTGGGTCAGGGGAACAGATACGCAGTATTTT
TRBJ1-3	TRBV29-1	14	NA	NA	CSVEDGGSGNTIYF	TGCAGCGTTGAAGACGGGGGCTCTGGAAACACCATATATTTT
TRBJ1-5	TRBV11-2	14	NA	once	CASSLTRGGQPQHF	TGTGCCAGCAGCTTGACGAGGGGAGGCCAGCCCCAGCATTTT
TRBJ1-5	TRBV24-1	17	NA	NA	CATSEPDHRYSNQPQHF	TGTGCCACCAGTGAACCAGACCACAGGTATAGCAATCAGCCCCAGCATTTT
TRBJ2-6	TRBV9	15	NA	once	CASSVGSSGANVLTF	TGTGCCAGCAGCGTAGGCTCCTCTGGGGCCAACGTCCTGACTTTC
TRBJ2-7	TRBV15	14	NA	NA	CATSSYRDTREQYF	TGTGCCACCAGCAGCTATCGGGACACGAGGGAGCAGTACTTC
TRBJ2-1	TRBV19	14	TRBD2	NA	CASSTTSGRANRFF	TGTGCCAGTAGCACGACTAGCGGGAGGGCCAATCGGTTCTTC
TRBJ2-1	TRBV5-1	14	TRBD2	NA	CASSFSSGRSEQFF	TGCGCCAGCAGCTTCTCTAGCGGGAGAAGTGAGCAGTTCTTC
TRBJ2-5	TRBV7-2	14	NA	NA	CASSYSGGEETQYF	TGTGCCAGCAGCTATTCCGGGGGAGAAGAGACCCAGTACTTC
TRBJ1-5	TRBV11-2	12	NA	NA	CASSFINQPQHF	TGTGCCAGCAGCTTTATAAATCAGCCCCAGCATTTT
TRBJ2-1	TRBV20-1	14	NA	NA	CSASHQGTVNEQFF	TGCAGTGCTAGTCACCAGGGGACGGTCAATGAGCAGTTCTTC
TRBJ2-7	TRBV10-2	17	TRBD1	once	CASSESGRGQGYYEQYF	TGCGCCAGCAGTGAGTCGGGGAGGGGACAGGGCTACTACGAGCAGTACTTC
TRBJ2-7	TRBV9	14	TRBD1	NA	CASSASGTGDEQYF	TGTGCCAGCAGCGCTTCCGGGACAGGGGACGAGCAGTACTTC
TRBJ1-5	TRBV5-5	14	TRBD1	NA	CASSPGQENQPQHF	TGTGCCAGCAGCCCCGGACAGGAGAATCAGCCCCAGCATTTT
TRBJ2-7	TRBV5-1	15	TRBD2	NA	CASSYGVAGGYEQYF	TGCGCCAGCAGCTACGGAGTAGCGGGAGGTTACGAGCAGTACTTC